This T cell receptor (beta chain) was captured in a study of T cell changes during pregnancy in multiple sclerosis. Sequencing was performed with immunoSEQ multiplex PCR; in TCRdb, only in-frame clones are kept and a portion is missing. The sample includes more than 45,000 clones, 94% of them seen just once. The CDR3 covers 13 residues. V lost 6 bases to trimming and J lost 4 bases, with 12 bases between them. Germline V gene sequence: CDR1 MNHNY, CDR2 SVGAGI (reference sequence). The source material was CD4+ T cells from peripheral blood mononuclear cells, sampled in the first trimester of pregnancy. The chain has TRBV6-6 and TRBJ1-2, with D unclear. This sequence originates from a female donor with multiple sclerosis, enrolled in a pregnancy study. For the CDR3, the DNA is TGTGCCAGCAGCCCGGACGGAGGCTATGGCTACACCTTC. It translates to CASSPDGGYGYTF.